The rows below give T cell receptor beta chains drawn from one sample of a study of radiation and T cells in renal cell carcinoma. The assay was immunoSEQ multiplex PCR, and TCRdb's table has in-frame clones only and misses some. The table records about 62,000 clones, 60% to 85% of them present only once. Material: blood, obtained from a patient whose treatment included radiotherapy and nephrectomy. The receptors shown here come from a man aged 55 to 70 with renal cell carcinoma. Each CDR3 is given with its conserved first and last residue.

j_call v_call cdr3_aa
TRBJ2-2 TRBV7-9 CASSLWTSGSGELFF
TRBJ2-1 TRBV7-7 CASSPAAGAYNEQFF
TRBJ2-2 TRBV7-3 CASSPLAGVNTGELFF
TRBJ1-1 TRBV5-1 CASSREGQHTEAFF
TRBJ2-3 TRBV11-3 CASSLESGAQYF
TRBJ2-1 TRBV18 CASSPSGGDNEQFF
TRBJ2-7 TRBV19 CASSPGLTYEQYF
TRBJ2-1 TRBV6-5 CASGGGQYNEQFF
TRBJ1-4 TRBV5-1 CASSEDGLNEKLFF
TRBJ1-5 TRBV7-9 CASSAGDRRNQPQHF
TRBJ1-2 TRBV7-9 CASSLEVQGRDGYTF
TRBJ1-3 TRBV11-2 CASSLDSWASSGNTIYF
TRBJ2-1 TRBV11-2 CASTPASYNEQFF
TRBJ2-3 TRBV5-6 CASSIGQGRSTDTQYF
TRBJ2-5 TRBV6-1 CASSGLAGPQETQYF
TRBJ2-7 TRBV20-1 CSARVLYEQYF
TRBJ2-7 TRBV19 CASSKGTSSYEQYF
TRBJ2-2 TRBV7-2 CASSQPQLAGATGELFF